The sequence of this TCR beta chain was determined in a study of identifying expanded T cells in peripheral blood. Study findings and constraints: About 1.2 clones differed between technical replicates, versus about 15 and 19 over time.

The method was immunoSEQ multiplex PCR; TCRdb's version includes in-frame clones alone and lacks a portion of them. The sample has about 86,000 clones, 88% seen once. Concerning this clone: As yet, its antigen is unknown.

V dropped 4 bases and J dropped 0 bases, with 13 bases sitting between them. The CDR3 covers 15 residues. Germline V CDR1 and CDR2: SGHNT, YYREEE (reference sequence). V and J are TRBV5-4 and TRBJ1-1, with D unclear. The receptor was derived from a person between 18 and 75 years old in good health. The sample was blood. This chain's CDR3 is CASSQFGPMNTEAFF. The CDR3 coding sequence is TGTGCCAGCAGCCAATTTGGACCCATGAACACTGAAGCTTTCTTT.